Listed here are 5 T cell receptor beta chains from one sample, sequenced in a study of blood T cells in healthy people across ages (dated by TCRdb to between 2014 and 2017). The library was obtained by 5' RACE. Sequencing was performed on an Illumina HiSeq 2500. A second PCR of about 6 to 11 cycles was performed with a sample-barcoded 5' primer and a J-beta primer mix. The raw public reads went through TCRdb reprocessing: fastp at Q25, MiXCR clone calling, in-frame beta chains kept. Each CDR3 protein gets just one entry, which takes the most common genes and DNA from the rows behind it. The sample contains about 700,000 distinct CDR3 sequences, approximately 31% of them found a single time. The ten largest make up 15% of the sample. The source material was blood. The receptor set was obtained from a woman older than 75 in good health. Donor details come from another sample of the same person, matched by shared clones.

This clonotype was seen at least ten times. This chain connects TRBV27 to TRBJ1-5; D uncertain. CDR3 length: 12 amino acids. Germline-derived CDR1 and CDR2 are MNHEY and SMNVEV (reference sequence). Between the trimmed V and J ends, which lost 3 bases and 5 bases, there was a span of 5 bases. CDR3: CASSFPDQPQHF. CDR3 in DNA: TGTGCCAGCAGTTTTCCTGATCAGCCCCAGCATTTT.

This clonotype was counted a few times. V is TRBV6-1 and J is TRBJ1-1; no reliable D call. Trimming cost V 2 bases and J 1 base, with 8 bases left between them. The CDR3 consists of 14 residues. Germline V CDR1 and CDR2: MNHNS, SASEGT. The CDR3: CASSESGWNTEAFF. The CDR3 DNA sequence: TGTGCCAGCAGTGAAAGTGGTTGGAACACTGAAGCTTTCTTT.

Note on this clonotype: At one end, the junction sequence differs from germline, possibly due to a read error. The rearrangement uses TRBV7-9 and TRBJ2-4, with D possibly matching TRBD1 (5 bases). This CDR3 has 13 amino acids. CDR1 is SEHNR and CDR2 is FQNEAQ in the germline V gene (reference sequence). CDR3 in amino acids: CASSSPSGNIQYF. The CDR3, as DNA: TGTGCTAGCAGCTCCCCCTCAGGGAACATTCAGTACTTC.

This clonotype was seen a few times. This chain connects TRBV14 to TRBJ1-2, with a possible D match to TRBD1 (5 bases). The germline CDR1 and CDR2 sequences are SGHDN and FVKESK. Trimming stripped 2 bases from V and 4 bases from J, with 20 bases between. CDR3 size: 17 residues. CDR3 sequence (DNA): TGTGCCAGCAGCCAAACTTTTGACAGACACCAACCCTATGGCTACACCTTC. Residues: CASSQTFDRHQPYGYTF.

The chain recombines TRBV15 with TRBJ2-7; D possibly corresponds to TRBD2 (5 bases). V lost 0 bases to trimming and J lost 2 bases, with 17 bases between them. The germline V gene encodes CDR1 LNHNV and CDR2 YYDKDF (reference sequence). This CDR3 is built from 17 residues. The CDR3 nucleotides are TGTGCCACCAGCAGAGAGAGAGGGAGTATCGACACCTACGAGCAGTACTTC. Protein: CATSRERGSIDTYEQYF.